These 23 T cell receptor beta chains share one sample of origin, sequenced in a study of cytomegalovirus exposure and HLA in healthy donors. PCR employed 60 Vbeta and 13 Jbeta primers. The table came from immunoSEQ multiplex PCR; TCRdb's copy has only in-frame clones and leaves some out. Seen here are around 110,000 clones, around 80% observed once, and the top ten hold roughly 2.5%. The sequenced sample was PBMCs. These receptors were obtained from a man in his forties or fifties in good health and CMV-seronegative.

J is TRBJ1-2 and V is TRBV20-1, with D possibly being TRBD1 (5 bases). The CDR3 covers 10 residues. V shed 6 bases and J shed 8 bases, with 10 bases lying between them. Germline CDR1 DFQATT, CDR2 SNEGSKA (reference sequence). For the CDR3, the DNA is TGCAGTGCGTTAGGGGTGGGCTACACCTTC. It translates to CSALGVGYTF.

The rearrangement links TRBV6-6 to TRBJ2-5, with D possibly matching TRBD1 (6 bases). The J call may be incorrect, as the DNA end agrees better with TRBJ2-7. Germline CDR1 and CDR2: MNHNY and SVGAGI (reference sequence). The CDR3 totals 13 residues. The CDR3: CASSPGESLEQYF. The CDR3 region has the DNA TGTGCCAGCAGTCCAGGGGAAAGTCTCGAGCAGTACTTC.

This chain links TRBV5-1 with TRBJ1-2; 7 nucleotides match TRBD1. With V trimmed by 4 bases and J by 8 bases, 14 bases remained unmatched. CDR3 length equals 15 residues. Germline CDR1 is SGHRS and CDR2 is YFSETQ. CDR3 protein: CASSLGTDQSTGYTF. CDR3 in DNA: TGCGCCAGCAGCCTGGGGACAGATCAATCCACCGGCTACACCTTC.

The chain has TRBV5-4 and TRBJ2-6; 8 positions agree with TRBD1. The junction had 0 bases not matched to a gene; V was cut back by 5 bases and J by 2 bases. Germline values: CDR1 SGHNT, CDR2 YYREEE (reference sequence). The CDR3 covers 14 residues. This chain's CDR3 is CASRGQAGANVLTF. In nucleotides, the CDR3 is TGTGCCAGCAGGGGACAGGCTGGGGCCAACGTCCTGACTTTC.

CDR3 amino acids: CASSLGTGGGVVDTQYF. For the CDR3, the DNA is TGTGCCAGCAGCTTAGGGACGGGCGGGGGAGTGGTAGATACGCAGTATTTT. The J gene is TRBJ2-3, the V gene TRBV11-2; 7 bases fit TRBD2. CDR3 length: 17 amino acids. Trimming cost V 1 base and J 5 bases; bases outside gene matches: 12. Looked up from germline, CDR1 is SGHAT and CDR2 is FQNNGV.

The CDR3 DNA reads as TGTGCCAGCAGCGATGAGCCGGGATGGCGGGGGGGCGCCAATGAGCAGTTCTTC. Its protein is CASSDEPGWRGGANEQFF. The chain employs TRBV7-2 and TRBJ2-1; 9 nucleotides align to TRBD2. CDR1 and CDR2 (germline): SGHTA, FQGNSA. The CDR3 has 18 residues. Trimming at V came to 5 bases and at J to 6 bases, leaving 17 bases not matched to a gene.

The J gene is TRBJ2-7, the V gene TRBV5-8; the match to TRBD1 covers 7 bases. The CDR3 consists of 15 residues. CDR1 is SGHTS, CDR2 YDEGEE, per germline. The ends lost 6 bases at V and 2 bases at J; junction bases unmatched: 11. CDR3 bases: TGTGCCAGCAATCCGTGGGGACAGATACCCTACGAGCAGTACTTC. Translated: CASNPWGQIPYEQYF.

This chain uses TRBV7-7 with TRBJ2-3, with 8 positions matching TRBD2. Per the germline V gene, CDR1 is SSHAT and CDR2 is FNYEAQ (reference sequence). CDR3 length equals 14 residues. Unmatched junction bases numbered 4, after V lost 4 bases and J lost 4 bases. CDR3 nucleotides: TGTGCCAGCAGCTCCGGGGGGGCCGCAGATACGCAGTATTTT. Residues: CASSSGGAADTQYF.

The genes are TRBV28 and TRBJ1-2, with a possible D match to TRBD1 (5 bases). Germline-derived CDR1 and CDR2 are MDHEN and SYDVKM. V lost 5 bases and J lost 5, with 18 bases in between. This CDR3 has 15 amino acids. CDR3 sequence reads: CASSPSPTGPYGYTF. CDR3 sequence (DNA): TGTGCCAGCAGTCCCTCCCCCACAGGCCCGTATGGCTACACCTTC.

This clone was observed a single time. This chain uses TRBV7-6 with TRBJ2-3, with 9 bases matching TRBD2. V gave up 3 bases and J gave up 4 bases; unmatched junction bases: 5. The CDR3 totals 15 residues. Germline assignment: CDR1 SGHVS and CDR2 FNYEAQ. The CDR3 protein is CASSLGGGAPDTQYF. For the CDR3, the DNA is TGTGCCAGCAGCTTGGGCGGGGGGGCCCCAGATACGCAGTATTTT. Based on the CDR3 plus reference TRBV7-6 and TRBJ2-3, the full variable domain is GAGVSQSPRYKVTKRGQDVALRCDPISGHVSLYWYRQALGQGPEFLTYFNYEAQQDKSGLPNDRFSAERPEGSISTLTIQRTEQRDSAMYRCASSLGGGAPDTQYFGPGTRLTVL.

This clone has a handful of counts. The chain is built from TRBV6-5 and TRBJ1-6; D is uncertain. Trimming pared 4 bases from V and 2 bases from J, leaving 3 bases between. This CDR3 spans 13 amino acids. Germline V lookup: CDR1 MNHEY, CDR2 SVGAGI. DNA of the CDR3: TGTGCCAGCAGTTCGGCCTATAATTCACCCCTCCACTTT. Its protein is CASSSAYNSPLHF.

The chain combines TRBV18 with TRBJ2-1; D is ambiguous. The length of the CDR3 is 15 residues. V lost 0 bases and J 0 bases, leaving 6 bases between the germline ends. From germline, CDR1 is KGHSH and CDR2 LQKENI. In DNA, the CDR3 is TGTGCCAGCTCACCACCGGGCAGCTCCTACAATGAGCAGTTCTTC. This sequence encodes CASSPPGSSYNEQFF.

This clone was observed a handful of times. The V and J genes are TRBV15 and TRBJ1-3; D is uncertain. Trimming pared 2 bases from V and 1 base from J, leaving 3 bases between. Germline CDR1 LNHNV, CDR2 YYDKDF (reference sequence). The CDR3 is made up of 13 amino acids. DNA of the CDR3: TGTGCCACCAGCAGATCTTCTGGAAACACCATATATTTT. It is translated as CATSRSSGNTIYF.

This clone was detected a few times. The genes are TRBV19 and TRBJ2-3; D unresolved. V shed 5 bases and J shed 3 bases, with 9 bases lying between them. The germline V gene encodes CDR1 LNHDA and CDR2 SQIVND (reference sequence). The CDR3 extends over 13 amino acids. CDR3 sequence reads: CASSLQWTDTQYF. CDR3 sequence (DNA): TGTGCCAGTAGTCTGCAGTGGACAGATACGCAGTATTTT.

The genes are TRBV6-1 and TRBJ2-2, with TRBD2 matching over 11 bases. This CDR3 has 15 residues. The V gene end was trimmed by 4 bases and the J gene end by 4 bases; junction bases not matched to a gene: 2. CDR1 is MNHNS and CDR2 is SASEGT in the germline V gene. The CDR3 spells CASSGLAGGTGELFF. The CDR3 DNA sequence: TGTGCCAGCAGTGGCCTAGCGGGGGGCACCGGGGAGCTGTTTTTT.

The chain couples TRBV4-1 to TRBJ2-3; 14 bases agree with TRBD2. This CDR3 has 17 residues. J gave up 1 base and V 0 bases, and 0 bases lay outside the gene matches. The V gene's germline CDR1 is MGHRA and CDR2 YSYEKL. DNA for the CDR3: TGCGCCAGCAGCCAAGAGGGACTAGCGGGGGGCACAGATACGCAGTATTTT. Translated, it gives CASSQEGLAGGTDTQYF.

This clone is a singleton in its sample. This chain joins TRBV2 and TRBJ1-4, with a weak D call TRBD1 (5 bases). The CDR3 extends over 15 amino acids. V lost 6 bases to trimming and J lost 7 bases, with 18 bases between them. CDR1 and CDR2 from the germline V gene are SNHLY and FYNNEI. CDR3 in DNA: TGTGCCAGCAGACGCTCAGACTCAGGGTTTGAAAAACTGTTTTTT. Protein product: CASRRSDSGFEKLFF.

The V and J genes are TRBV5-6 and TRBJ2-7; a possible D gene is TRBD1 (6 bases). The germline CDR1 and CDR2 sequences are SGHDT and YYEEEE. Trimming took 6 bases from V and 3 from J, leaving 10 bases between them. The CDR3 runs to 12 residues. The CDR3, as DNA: TGTGCCAGCACCAAACAGGGCTACGAGCAGTACTTC. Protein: CASTKQGYEQYF. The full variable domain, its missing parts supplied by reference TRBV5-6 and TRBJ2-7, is DAGVTQSPTHLIKTRGQQVTLRCSPKSGHDTVSWYQQALGQGPQFIFQYYEEEERQRGNFPDRFSGHQFPNYSSELNVNALLLGDSALYLCASTKQGYEQYFGPGTRLTVT.

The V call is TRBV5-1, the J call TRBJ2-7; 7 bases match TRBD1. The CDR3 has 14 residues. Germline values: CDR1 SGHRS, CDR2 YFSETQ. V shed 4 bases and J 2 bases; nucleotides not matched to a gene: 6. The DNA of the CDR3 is TGCGCCAGCAGCACCGGGACAGCGACCTACGAGCAGTACTTC. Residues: CASSTGTATYEQYF.

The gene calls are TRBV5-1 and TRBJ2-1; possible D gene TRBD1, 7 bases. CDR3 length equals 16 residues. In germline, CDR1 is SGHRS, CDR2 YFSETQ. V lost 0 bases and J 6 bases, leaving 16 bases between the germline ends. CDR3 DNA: TGCGCCAGCAGCTTGGCGGGAGACAGGGTGGGCAATGAGCAGTTCTTC. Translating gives CASSLAGDRVGNEQFF.

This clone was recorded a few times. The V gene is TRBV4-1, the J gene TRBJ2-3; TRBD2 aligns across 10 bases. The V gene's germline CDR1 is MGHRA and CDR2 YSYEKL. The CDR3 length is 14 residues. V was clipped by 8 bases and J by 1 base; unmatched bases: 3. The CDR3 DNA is TGCGCCAGCGGACTAGCGGAGCGCACAGATACGCAGTATTTT. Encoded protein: CASGLAERTDTQYF.

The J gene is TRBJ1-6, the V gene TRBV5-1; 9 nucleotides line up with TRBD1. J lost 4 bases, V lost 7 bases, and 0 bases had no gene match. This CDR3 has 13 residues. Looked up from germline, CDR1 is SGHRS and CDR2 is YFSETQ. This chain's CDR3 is CASGTGYNSPLHF. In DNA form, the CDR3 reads TGCGCCAGCGGGACAGGGTATAATTCACCCCTCCACTTT. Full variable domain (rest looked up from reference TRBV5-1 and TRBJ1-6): KAGVTQTPRYLIKTRGQQVTLSCSPISGHRSVSWYQQTPGQGLQFLFEYFSETQRNKGNFPGRFSGRQFSNSRSEMNVSTLELGDSALYLCASGTGYNSPLHFGNGTRLTVT.

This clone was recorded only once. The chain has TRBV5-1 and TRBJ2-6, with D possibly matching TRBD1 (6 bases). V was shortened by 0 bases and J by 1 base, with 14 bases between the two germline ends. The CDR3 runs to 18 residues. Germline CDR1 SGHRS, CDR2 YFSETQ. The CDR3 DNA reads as TGCGCCAGCAGCTTGGGGACAGCTATCCGATCTGGGGCCAACGTCCTGACTTTC. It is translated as CASSLGTAIRSGANVLTF. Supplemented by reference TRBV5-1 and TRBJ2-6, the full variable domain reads KAGVTQTPRYLIKTRGQQVTLSCSPISGHRSVSWYQQTPGQGLQFLFEYFSETQRNKGNFPGRFSGRQFSNSRSEMNVSTLELGDSALYLCASSLGTAIRSGANVLTFGAGSRLTVL.